Following are 8 T cell receptor beta chains from one sample sequenced in a study of blood T cell repertoires in COVID-19. Some clones are missing from TCRdb's copy, which holds only in-frame ones; the method was immunoSEQ multiplex PCR. The sample records roughly 260,000 clones, 86% being singletons. The sequenced material came from PBMCs or T cells enriched from blood (not recorded which). The receptors come from a woman aged 18-30 years who had recovered from COVID-19.

This chain connects TRBV9 to TRBJ2-1; 7 positions match TRBD2. CDR3 length: 15 residues. Germline CDR1 is SGDLS and CDR2 is YYNGEE. V lost 0 bases, J lost 6 bases, and 6 bases stayed unmatched. CDR3 sequence: CASSVDSGVTNEQFF. CDR3 DNA: TGTGCCAGCAGCGTAGACAGCGGGGTGACCAATGAGCAGTTCTTC.

The chain couples TRBV19 to TRBJ2-4; 9 bases fit TRBD1. Germline V gene lookup returns CDR1 LNHDA and CDR2 SQIVND (reference sequence). Trimming removed 6 bases from V and 7 bases from J; junction bases left unmatched: 7. The length of the CDR3 is 14 residues. In nucleotides, the CDR3 is TGTGCCAGTAGCAGGGACAGGGCGGAGAACATTCAGTACTTC. This encodes CASSRDRAENIQYF.

This clone has a handful of counts. The genes are TRBV11-2 and TRBJ2-2; 12 bases are a match to TRBD2. Trimming cost V 3 bases and J 2 bases; bases outside gene matches: 7. The CDR3 covers 18 residues. The V gene's germline CDR1 is SGHAT and CDR2 FQNNGV. The CDR3 nucleotides read TGTGCCAGCAGCTTCCCGACTAGCGGGAGCCTTAACACCGGGGAGCTGTTTTTT. Its translation is CASSFPTSGSLNTGELFF.

CDR3 residues: CASSYEGAHTDTQYF. For the CDR3, the DNA is TGCGCCAGCAGCTACGAGGGGGCCCACACAGATACGCAGTATTTT. J is TRBJ2-3 and V is TRBV5-1, with 7 bases lining up with TRBD1. Trimming cost V 3 bases and J 2 bases; bases outside gene matches: 6. The CDR3 length is 15 residues. Germline V gene lookup returns CDR1 SGHRS and CDR2 YFSETQ.

The V gene is TRBV19, the J gene TRBJ2-1; TRBD2 matches at 8 bases. The germline gives CDR1 LNHDA, CDR2 SQIVND (reference sequence). The CDR3 sequence is 16 residues long. Losses at the gene ends were 4 bases for V and 1 base for J; bases not matched to a gene: 6. The CDR3 region is CASSSWGGGSYNEQFF. The CDR3 DNA follows: TGTGCCAGTAGTAGTTGGGGCGGGGGGTCCTACAATGAGCAGTTCTTC.

The CDR3 sequence: CASTKHQGNEKLFF. The CDR3 DNA reads as TGTGCCAGCACCAAGCACCAGGGGAACGAAAAACTGTTTTTT. The chain has TRBV6-5 and TRBJ1-4, with D tentatively TRBD1 (6 bases). The CDR3 sequence is 14 residues long. CDR1 and CDR2 from the germline V gene are MNHEY and SVGAGI. Trimming took 7 bases from V and 8 from J, leaving 17 bases between them.

CDR3 region: CASSSGVFPEAFF. The CDR3 nucleotides are TGTGCCAGCAGCAGCGGGGTCTTCCCTGAAGCTTTCTTT. The rearrangement links TRBV21-1 to TRBJ1-1. TRBV21-1 is assigned pseudogene status. This CDR3 is built from 13 residues.

The chain combines TRBV7-6 with TRBJ2-1; 12 positions agree with TRBD2. Germline-derived CDR1 and CDR2 are SGHVS and FNYEAQ. The V gene end was trimmed by 4 bases and the J gene end by 8 bases; junction bases not matched to a gene: 6. The CDR3 has 15 amino acids. CDR3 region: CASSSRLAGEDEQFF. The CDR3 DNA is TGTGCCAGCAGCTCTAGACTAGCGGGAGAGGATGAGCAGTTCTTC.